Listed below are T cell receptor beta chains from one sample, sequenced in a study of T cell changes during pregnancy in multiple sclerosis. Here immunoSEQ multiplex PCR was the method, and the copy in TCRdb shows in-frame clones only, minus some. This sample has more than 35,000 clones, with approximately 91% found just once. The specimen was CD8+ T cells from peripheral blood mononuclear cells, collected in the third trimester of pregnancy. Receptors were obtained from a female donor with multiple sclerosis, enrolled in a pregnancy study. Both conserved end residues are part of each CDR3. The D gene is left open where the match is weak.

v_gene,j_gene,d_gene,CDR3aa,CDR3nt
TRBV4-1,TRBJ1-1,.,CASSQEGLRAFF,TGCGCCAGCAGCCAAGAGGGACTCAGGGCTTTCTTT
TRBV29-1,TRBJ1-2,.,CSVRGAIDYGYTF,TGCAGCGTTCGTGGGGCGATTGACTATGGCTACACCTTC
TRBV27,TRBJ1-1,.,CASSLRSRGNTEAFF,TGTGCCAGCAGTTTAAGGAGCCGGGGGAACACTGAAGCTTTCTTT
TRBV19,TRBJ2-7,TRBD1,CASRETGTPYEQYF,TGTGCCAGTAGGGAGACAGGGACCCCCTACGAGCAGTACTTC
TRBV21-1,TRBJ2-1,.,CASSKALCGGDRYNEQFF,TGTGCCAGCAGCAAAGCGCTTTGTGGAGGGGACCGTTACAATGAGCAGTTCTTC
TRBV28,TRBJ1-5,TRBD1,CASSPLLGQGAISNQPQHF,TGTGCCAGCAGTCCCCTTCTTGGACAGGGGGCCATTAGCAATCAGCCCCAGCATTTT
TRBV13,TRBJ2-7,.,CASSLETASYEQYF,TGTGCCAGCAGCTTGGAGACGGCGTCCTACGAGCAGTACTTC
TRBV27,TRBJ2-1,TRBD1,CASSYGTGPYNEQFF,TGTGCCAGCAGTTACGGGACAGGGCCCTACAATGAGCAGTTCTTC
TRBV6-4,TRBJ2-3,TRBD2,CASSDELAGVHTDTQYF,TGTGCCAGCAGTGACGAACTAGCGGGGGTGCACACAGATACGCAGTATTTT
TRBV11-2,TRBJ2-7,.,CASSTGGSSYEQYF,TGTGCCAGCAGTACAGGTGGGTCCTCCTACGAGCAGTACTTC
TRBV4-2,TRBJ2-7,TRBD1,CASSQTYRGPTYEQYF,TGTGCCAGCAGCCAAACGTATAGGGGGCCGACCTACGAGCAGTACTTC
TRBV5-1,TRBJ2-1,TRBD2,CASTPTGGRNEQFF,TGCGCCAGCACTCCGACGGGGGGACGGAATGAGCAGTTCTTC
TRBV11-2,TRBJ1-1,.,CASSPSMNTEAFF,TGTGCCAGCAGCCCGAGCATGAACACTGAAGCTTTCTTT
TRBV19,TRBJ2-2,.,CATRGLNTGELFF,TGTGCCACCAGGGGCCTTAACACCGGGGAGCTGTTTTTT
TRBV2,TRBJ2-7,TRBD1,CASSDTGQGADEQYF,TGTGCCAGCAGTGACACAGGACAGGGGGCCGACGAGCAGTACTTC